One sample yielded the 20 T cell receptor beta chains listed below, sequenced in a study of memory CD4+ T cells and cytomegalovirus serostatus. Single viable CD3+CD4+CD8-CD45RO+ cells were sorted as the memory CD4+ T cells. Produced via immunoSEQ multiplex PCR; TCRdb's table is partial and in-frame only. Of 50,000 to 60,000 clones listed, about 80% are singletons. Sequencing was done on a sample of memory CD4+ T cells from blood. These receptors were obtained from an adult in good health and CMV-seropositive.

V gene TRBV6-1 combines with J gene TRBJ2-3; D is unresolved. CDR3 size: 15 residues. Germline V CDR1 and CDR2: MNHNS, SASEGT. V lost 5 bases and J 0 bases, leaving 12 bases between the germline ends. CDR3: CASSTHPGSTDTQYF. CDR3 coding DNA: TGTGCCAGCAGTACCCACCCGGGTAGCACAGATACGCAGTATTTT.

This sequence joins TRBV27 and TRBJ2-5; D assignment may be TRBD1 or TRBD2 (5 bases each). The tail of the sequence fits TRBJ2-7 better, so the J call may be wrong. Per the germline V gene, CDR1 is MNHEY and CDR2 is SMNVEV (reference sequence). The CDR3 length is 13 residues. CDR3 protein: CASSFPGPYEQYF. CDR3 bases: TGTGCCAGCAGTTTCCCGGGGCCCTACGAGCAGTACTTC.

The chain has TRBV30 and TRBJ1-1; 9 bases fit TRBD1. V shed 3 bases, J shed 3 bases, and the junction held 2 bases outside the gene matches. CDR1 and CDR2 from the germline V gene are GTSNPN and SVGIG (reference sequence). The length of the CDR3 is 13 residues. The CDR3 DNA reads as TGTGCCTGGAGGGGACAGGGATACACTGAAGCTTTCTTT. Translating it yields CAWRGQGYTEAFF.

The chain carries TRBV19 and TRBJ1-2; a weak D match, TRBD1 (6 bases). The CDR3 runs 12 residues. Germline V gene data show CDR1 as LNHDA and CDR2 as SQIVND (reference sequence). Deletions cut 5 bases from V and 8 bases from J, with 12 bases between. CDR3 sequence: CASSGRGLGYTF. CDR3 DNA sequence: TGTGCCAGTAGTGGCAGGGGTTTGGGCTACACCTTC.

The chain employs TRBV5-1 and TRBJ1-3; D is unclear. Germline V gives CDR1 SGHRS, CDR2 YFSETQ. The CDR3 is made up of 14 amino acids. V was shortened by 3 bases and J by 1 base, with 8 bases between the two germline ends. CDR3 sequence reads: CASSSGSSGNTIYF. The CDR3 bases are TGCGCCAGCAGCTCCGGGTCTTCTGGAAACACCATATATTTT.

This chain connects TRBV28 to TRBJ2-7, with 7 nucleotides matching TRBD1. CDR1 and CDR2 (germline): MDHEN, SYDVKM. This CDR3 comprises 17 residues. V trimming: 6 bases; J trimming: 3 bases; junction bases outside the gene matches: 17. CDR3 residues: CASRQRDRAGTVYEQYF. The CDR3 DNA reads as TGTGCCAGCAGGCAACGGGACAGAGCCGGGACAGTCTACGAGCAGTACTTC. The whole variable domain, remainder taken from reference TRBV28 and TRBJ2-7, is DVKVTQSSRYLVKRTGEKVFLECVQDMDHENMFWYRQDPGLGLRLIYFSYDVKMKEKGDIPEGYSVSREKKERFSLILESASTNQTSMYLCASRQRDRAGTVYEQYFGPGTRLTVT.

The chain joins TRBV6-5 to TRBJ2-2; D remains ambiguous. Trimming stripped 0 bases from V and 3 bases from J, with 8 bases between. CDR3 length equals 15 residues. From germline, CDR1 is MNHEY and CDR2 SVGAGI. CDR3: CASSYSKSYTGELFF. As DNA, the CDR3 is TGTGCCAGCAGTTACTCGAAGAGCTACACCGGGGAGCTGTTTTTT.

The chain carries TRBV6-5 and TRBJ2-2; unclear D gene. The CDR3 contains 15 residues. V dropped 2 bases and J dropped 0 bases, with 7 bases sitting between them. CDR1 and CDR2 (germline): MNHEY, SVGAGI. The CDR3 reads CASSYKGPNTGELFF. CDR3 in DNA: TGTGCCAGCAGTTACAAGGGTCCGAACACCGGGGAGCTGTTTTTT.

The chain is built from TRBV11-2 and TRBJ1-2; D gene uncertain. Trimming took 2 bases from V and 5 from J, leaving 15 bases between them. This CDR3 contains 15 residues. CDR1 and CDR2 (germline): SGHAT, FQNNGV. The DNA of the CDR3 is TGTGCCAGCAGCTTAAATCAGGCTCGGGGATATGGCTACACCTTC. Amino acid sequence: CASSLNQARGYGYTF.

This clone has more than one count but fewer than ten. The chain has TRBV7-6 and TRBJ2-3, with 7 bases that match TRBD1. CDR1 SGHVS and CDR2 FNYEAQ come from the germline V gene. The CDR3 contains 14 residues. The V segment lost 5 bases and the J segment 1 base; nucleotides outside the gene matches: 3. For the CDR3, the DNA is TGTGCCAGCAGCACAGGACAGGGCACAGATACGCAGTATTTT. Residues: CASSTGQGTDTQYF.

The chain links TRBV5-1 to TRBJ1-1; D gene ambiguous. This CDR3 comprises 14 residues. Germline V gene sequence: CDR1 SGHRS, CDR2 YFSETQ. Trimming stripped 0 bases from V and 2 bases from J, with 8 bases between. The CDR3 bases are TGCGCCAGCAGCTTGGTCTCCGGCAACACTGAAGCTTTCTTT. It specifies CASSLVSGNTEAFF.

V and J are TRBV19 and TRBJ2-2; D ambiguous. V was pared by 4 bases and J by 4 bases, with 13 bases between. The germline V gene encodes CDR1 LNHDA and CDR2 SQIVND (reference sequence). This CDR3 is 15 amino acids long. In nucleotides, the CDR3 is TGTGCCAGTAGTAAAGGCGGTCTAATCACCGGGGAGCTGTTTTTT. Translation gives CASSKGGLITGELFF.

The chain joins TRBV27 to TRBJ2-1; TRBD2 aligns across 10 bases. The CDR3 spans 16 residues. Per the germline V gene, CDR1 is MNHEY and CDR2 is SMNVEV (reference sequence). V shed 5 bases, J shed 0 bases, and the junction held 4 bases outside the gene matches. The CDR3 protein is CASSILAGVSYNEQFF. CDR3 in DNA: TGTGCCAGCAGTATCCTAGCGGGGGTCTCCTACAATGAGCAGTTCTTC.

The chain uses TRBV19 and TRBJ1-4, with D hard to call. V was shortened by 6 bases and J by 4 bases, with 9 bases between the two germline ends. The CDR3 totals 13 residues. The germline V gene has CDR1 LNHDA and CDR2 SQIVND (reference sequence). This chain's CDR3 is CASRDSRNEKLFF. As DNA, the CDR3 is TGTGCCAGTAGGGATTCTCGTAATGAAAAACTGTTTTTT.

This clone is a singleton in its sample. The chain links TRBV19 to TRBJ2-1; D unresolved. CDR1 and CDR2 (germline): LNHDA, SQIVND (reference sequence). The ends were cut back, 9 bases at V and 0 bases at J, with 12 bases in the middle. This CDR3 region has 14 residues. CDR3 loop: CASRLGNSYNEQFF. In DNA, the CDR3 is TGTGCCAGCCGCTTAGGGAACTCCTACAATGAGCAGTTCTTC.

The genes are TRBV9 and TRBJ2-5, with 8 positions matching TRBD1. J lost 5 bases, V lost 0 bases, and 3 bases had no gene match. This CDR3 comprises 14 residues. CDR1 and CDR2 from the germline V gene are SGDLS and YYNGEE. The CDR3 bases are TGTGCCAGCAGCGTAGGACAGGGGCGCGAGACCCAGTACTTC. The encoded protein is CASSVGQGRETQYF.

In its sample, this clone was seen a few times. The rearrangement joins TRBV28 to TRBJ1-4; D uncertain. There are 14 residues in the CDR3. The germline gives CDR1 MDHEN, CDR2 SYDVKM. V lost 3 bases to trimming and J lost 7 bases, with 12 bases between them. CDR3 sequence (DNA): TGTGCCAGCAGTTTGGGAGGGATCGGTGAAAAACTGTTTTTT. Its translation: CASSLGGIGEKLFF.

The rearrangement uses TRBV15 and TRBJ1-2, with 9 nucleotides matching TRBD1. V shed 5 bases, J shed 5 bases, and the junction held 6 bases outside the gene matches. Germline loops: CDR1 LNHNV, CDR2 YYDKDF (reference sequence). The CDR3 extends over 14 amino acids. In nucleotides, the CDR3 is TGTGCCACCAGCCGCCGGGACAGGGAATATGGCTACACCTTC. It codes for CATSRRDREYGYTF.

The rearrangement joins TRBV5-8 to TRBJ2-5; 8 bases fit TRBD2. CDR1 and CDR2 from the germline V gene are SGHTS and YDEGEE. This CDR3 is 14 amino acids long. Trimming at V came to 1 base and at J to 2 bases, leaving 1 base not matched to a gene. Written as DNA, the CDR3 is TGTGCCAGCAGCTTGACGGGGGGGCAAGAGACCCAGTACTTC. Translation gives CASSLTGGQETQYF.

V and J are TRBV6-1 and TRBJ1-3; 7 nucleotides line up with TRBD1. After removal of 3 bases from V and 3 bases from J, the junction contained 8 bases not matched to a gene. Germline CDR1 and CDR2: MNHNS and SASEGT. This CDR3 is 16 amino acids long. CDR3 sequence reads: CASSDPTRDSGNTIYF. The CDR3 nucleotides are TGTGCCAGCAGTGATCCTACTCGGGACAGTGGAAACACCATATATTTT.